Listed here are 21 T cell receptor beta chains from one sample, sequenced in a study of T cells after yellow fever vaccination. MiXCR, applied by TCRdb to the 5' RACE reads, yields one record per CDR3 protein. The repertoire includes hundreds of thousands of distinct CDR3 sequences, roughly 9.4% of them detected once, and 18% sits in the top ten. This specimen was PBMCs, taken on the day of the first yellow fever vaccination. The receptors here all came from a man younger than 35 who received the YFV17D yellow fever vaccine.

This chain joins TRBV20-1 and TRBJ2-3, with D uncertain. The CDR3 sequence is 12 residues long. In germline, CDR1 is DFQATT, CDR2 SNEGSKA (reference sequence). Trimming removed 0 bases from V and 5 bases from J, with 6 bases in between. CDR3 DNA sequence: TGCAGTGCTAGAGATCTCGGAGATACGCAGTATTTT. Encoded protein: CSARDLGDTQYF.

The V and J genes are TRBV12-5 and TRBJ2-3; 8 nucleotides match TRBD1. CDR1 is LGHNT, CDR2 FRNRAP, per germline. Germline trimming cut 6 bases from V and 2 bases from J; bases unmatched to any gene: 7. The CDR3 covers 15 residues. CDR3 sequence: CASGLTGGLTDTQYF. CDR3 bases: TGTGCTAGTGGCTTAACAGGGGGTCTCACAGATACGCAGTATTTT.

In its sample, this clonotype was seen once. The rearrangement uses TRBV7-6 and TRBJ1-1, with D maybe TRBD1 (5 bases). The germline gives CDR1 SGHVS, CDR2 FNYEAQ. This CDR3 spans 14 amino acids. V dropped 5 bases and J dropped 5 bases, with 15 bases sitting between them. DNA of the CDR3: TGTGCCAGCAGCCTTGCCGGGGGTCGGACTGAAGCTTTCTTT. It yields the protein CASSLAGGRTEAFF.

This clonotype was counted many times. This rearrangement joins TRBV2 to TRBJ2-1; D not certain. Germline CDR1 is SNHLY and CDR2 is FYNNEI. The V end lost 6 bases, the J end lost 10 bases, and 19 bases lay between the germline ends. This CDR3 is 14 amino acids long. This CDR3 is CASSRPRFGSEQFF. CDR3 DNA: TGTGCCAGCAGCCGCCCCCGGTTTGGTTCGGAGCAGTTCTTC. The full variable domain, completed using reference TRBV2 and TRBJ2-1, is EPEVTQTPSHQVTQMGQEVILRCVPISNHLYFYWYRQILGQKVEFLVSFYNNEISEKSEIFDDQFSVERPDGSNFTLKIRSTKLEDSAMYFCASSRPRFGSEQFFGPGTRLTVL.

This clonotype turned up a few times. The chain recombines TRBV5-1 with TRBJ1-4; tentatively, D is TRBD1 (5 bases). Looked up from germline, CDR1 is SGHRS and CDR2 is YFSETQ. Trimming stripped 0 bases from V and 3 bases from J, with 18 bases between. This CDR3 has 18 amino acids. This CDR3 reads CASSLGLGQHNPNEKLFF. CDR3 nucleotides: TGCGCCAGCAGCTTGGGATTAGGACAACACAACCCTAATGAAAAACTGTTTTTT. Filled out from reference TRBV5-1 and TRBJ1-4, the complete variable domain reads KAGVTQTPRYLIKTRGQQVTLSCSPISGHRSVSWYQQTPGQGLQFLFEYFSETQRNKGNFPGRFSGRQFSNSRSEMNVSTLELGDSALYLCASSLGLGQHNPNEKLFFGSGTQLSVL.

This clonotype was seen a handful of times. V and J are TRBV15 and TRBJ2-2, with 7 positions matching TRBD1. With 4 bases clipped from V and 1 base from J, the junction kept 3 bases outside the gene matches. The CDR3 is 15 amino acids. In germline, CDR1 is LNHNV, CDR2 YYDKDF (reference sequence). The CDR3 bases are TGTGCCACCAGCAAGTGGACAGGGAACACCGGGGAGCTGTTTTTT. Its protein product is CATSKWTGNTGELFF.

This chain joins TRBV5-1 and TRBJ2-1; maybe TRBD1 (5 bases). The V and J ends lost 6 bases and 0 bases respectively, with 10 bases between them. The length of the CDR3 is 14 residues. The germline V gene encodes CDR1 SGHRS and CDR2 YFSETQ. CDR3 coding DNA: TGCGCCAGCAAGGACACGAGCTCCTACAATGAGCAGTTCTTC. Its translation: CASKDTSSYNEQFF.

This clonotype was seen a few times. The rearrangement uses TRBV27 and TRBJ2-3, with D tentatively TRBD1 or TRBD2 (5 bases each). Germline V gene data show CDR1 as MNHEY and CDR2 as SMNVEV (reference sequence). V was pared by 8 bases and J by 3 bases, with 12 bases between. The CDR3 totals 13 residues. The CDR3 DNA reads TGTGCCAGCCGGTGGGGGTTAACAGATACGCAGTATTTT. Translated, it gives CASRWGLTDTQYF.

The rearrangement uses TRBV6-5 and TRBJ2-1, with 10 bases aligning to TRBD2. There are 15 residues in the CDR3. Losses at the gene ends were 2 bases for V and 5 bases for J; bases not matched to a gene: 3. CDR1 and CDR2 (germline): MNHEY, SVGAGI. Here the CDR3 reads CASSYGLAGDNEQFF. DNA of the CDR3: TGTGCCAGCAGTTACGGTCTAGCGGGGGACAATGAGCAGTTCTTC.

The chain couples TRBV5-4 to TRBJ2-3; TRBD2 might be the D (6 bases). CDR1 is SGHNT, CDR2 YYREEE, per germline (reference sequence). Deletions cut 5 bases from V and 0 bases from J, with 13 bases between. The CDR3 contains 15 residues. The CDR3 sequence is CASRDSGPSTDTQYF. DNA for the CDR3: TGTGCCAGCAGAGACAGCGGGCCTAGCACAGATACGCAGTATTTT.

This clonotype was counted a single time. A much larger clone sits a single nucleotide away, making a read error possible. The gene calls are TRBV5-1 and TRBJ2-5, with 7 bases that match TRBD1. Germline V gene sequence: CDR1 SGHRS, CDR2 YFSETQ. V lost 2 bases and J lost 10; bases outside the gene matches: 11. The CDR3 loop spans 14 amino acids. In nucleotides, the CDR3 is TGCGCCAGCAGCTTAGGGACAGCCTCGGTGGTCCAGTACTTC. Translated, it gives CASSLGTASVVQYF.

The rearrangement uses TRBV5-5 and TRBJ1-3; D might be TRBD1 (6 bases). CDR3 length equals 16 residues. V was trimmed by 4 bases and J by 4 bases, leaving 18 bases between them. Germline CDR1 SGHKS, CDR2 YYEKEE (reference sequence). The CDR3 reads CASSPGGQAPGNTIYF. Written as DNA, the CDR3 is TGTGCCAGCAGCCCGGGGGGGCAGGCGCCCGGAAACACCATATATTTT.

The rearrangement links TRBV6-2 or TRBV6-3 to TRBJ2-7; D is uncertain. V shed 4 bases and J shed 0 bases, with 13 bases lying between them. The CDR3 covers 15 residues. Germline V lookup: CDR1 MNHEY, CDR2 SVGEGT. DNA of the CDR3: TGTGCCAGCAGTTCCCAACTCGTGACCTCCTACGAGCAGTACTTC. This translates into CASSSQLVTSYEQYF.

This sequence joins TRBV11-3 and TRBJ2-5; D may be TRBD2 (6 bases). The germline V gene has CDR1 SGHNT and CDR2 YENEEA. The CDR3 consists of 13 residues. V lost 6 bases to trimming and J lost 7 bases, with 15 bases between them. CDR3 coding DNA: TGTGCCAGCAGTCCCGAGACGCGGGGGACCCAGTACTTC. It yields the protein CASSPETRGTQYF.

The chain combines TRBV6-9 with TRBJ1-1; 7 bases map to TRBD1. The length of the CDR3 is 16 residues. V shed 4 bases and J 0 bases; nucleotides not matched to a gene: 8. CDR1 is MNHGY and CDR2 is SVAAGI in the germline V gene. The CDR3 is CASSLQGVGLNTEAFF. CDR3 DNA sequence: TGTGCCAGCAGTTTGCAGGGGGTGGGGTTGAACACTGAAGCTTTCTTT.

This clonotype has a count of ten or more. The chain couples TRBV3-1 to TRBJ1-3; no clear D gene. Germline CDR1 LGHDT, CDR2 YNNKEL (reference sequence). Trimming left V 4 bases short and J 0 bases short, with 7 bases between. This CDR3 spans 14 amino acids. In nucleotides, the CDR3 is TGTGCCAGCAGCCGACCGATCTCTGGAAACACCATATATTTT. Translation gives CASSRPISGNTIYF.

The genes are TRBV6-2 or TRBV6-3 and TRBJ2-5; 9 bases align to TRBD1. Germline trimming cut 4 bases from V and 4 bases from J; bases unmatched to any gene: 4. The CDR3 loop spans 14 amino acids. Germline CDR1 and CDR2: MNHEY and SVGEGT. The CDR3 spells CASSSGDRAETQYF. For the CDR3, the DNA is TGTGCCAGCAGTTCCGGGGACAGGGCAGAGACCCAGTACTTC.

This clonotype was counted many times. This rearrangement joins TRBV7-2 to TRBJ2-7; 10 bases map to TRBD2. Unmatched junction bases numbered 6, after V lost 5 bases and J lost 5 bases. Germline lookup yields CDR1 SGHTA and CDR2 FQGNSA. CDR3 length: 14 residues. CDR3 sequence: CASSGSGGFDEQYF. Here the CDR3 DNA reads TGTGCCAGCAGCGGTAGCGGGGGGTTCGACGAGCAGTACTTC.

This clonotype was seen a handful of times. The chain couples TRBV7-9 to TRBJ1-2, with 7 bases identical to TRBD1. The CDR3 contains 12 residues. Germline lookup yields CDR1 SEHNR and CDR2 FQNEAQ (reference sequence). The J segment lost 7 bases and the V segment lost 5 bases, leaving 4 bases of the junction unmatched. The CDR3 is CASSRGLGGYTF. The DNA for the CDR3 is TGTGCCAGCAGCAGGGGGCTCGGTGGCTACACCTTC.

The genes are TRBV5-4 and TRBJ2-5, with D possibly matching TRBD2 (6 bases). Trimming removed 3 bases at V and 3 bases at J, with 12 bases between. The germline V gene encodes CDR1 SGHNT and CDR2 YYREEE (reference sequence). CDR3 length: 14 residues. CDR3 region: CASSSGWREETQYF. CDR3 bases: TGTGCCAGCAGCTCTGGCTGGAGGGAAGAGACCCAGTACTTC.

The chain is built from TRBV7-8 and TRBJ1-1, with unresolved D. This CDR3 comprises 13 residues. The germline gives CDR1 SGHVS, CDR2 FQNEAQ. V was cut by 3 bases and J by 7 bases, with 12 bases left in between. For the CDR3, the DNA is TGTGCCAGCAGCTTTGGACTGTCTTTTGAAGCTTTCTTT. This encodes CASSFGLSFEAFF.